This T cell receptor (beta chain) is drawn from a study of T cell repertoires in cytomegalovirus infection (dated by TCRdb to about 2019). About the full investigation: Alongside well-studied HLA-B-restricted epitopes, the peptide stimulations were aimed at recently identified HLA-C-restricted CMV epitopes, whose presentation resists viral immunomodulation. Because public TCR beta signatures pointed to carriage of CMV infection together with the matching HLA type, the HLA type of each donor mattered for the analysis.

The sample's treatment or condition, from its label and the paper: in vitro stimulation with specific CMV peptide epitopes to enrich CMV-specific T cells. On the study overall, not on this receptor specifically: In both this cohort and an independent roughly 360-donor cohort, the cumulative frequency of public TCR beta family members distinguished carriers of CMV infection plus the relevant HLA type. The ex vivo response was dominated by HLA-C-restricted CMV-specific TCR beta clonotypes, and the single most frequent clonotype in two of eight donors was supplied by these HLA-C-restricted clonotypes.

V trim: 2 bases; J trim: 5 bases; unmatched bases: 10. The CDR3, cysteine through phenylalanine, is 17 amino acids long. Of all the DNA, just the CDR3 is kept, 51 bases in frame from base 1. CDR1 and CDR2, per the germline V gene, are SGHTA and FQGNSA. This clonotype has at least ten counts. Its antigen remains undetermined. Base qualities were left out, and no much larger clone turns up one base away. The instrument given in TCRdb is Illumina HiSeq 1500. The public reads were reprocessed in TCRdb via fastp at Q25 and MiXCR, keeping in-frame beta chains. Each CDR3 protein appears once, grouped with its most common genes and DNA. The sample contains fewer than 1,000,000 distinct CDR3 sequences, about a third of them found a single time. The ten largest make up roughly 13% of the sample.

This material consisted of cultured CD8+ T cells from PBMCs, taken from culture after CMV antigen stimulation. This TCR derives from a human donor in good health (CMV status not recorded). Some clones in this sample may be carry-over from other donors' samples. The chain is made from TRBV7-2 and TRBJ2-2; TRBD2 matches 8 bases in the middle. The CDR3 here reads CASSLRSGGPSTGELFF. At the DNA level, the sequence is TGTGCCAGCAGCTTACGGTCGGGGGGGCCTTCGACCGGGGAGCTGTTTTTT.